The 32 T cell receptor beta chains given below trace back to one sample, sequenced in a study of T cells in Graves' hyperthyroidism and ophthalmopathy. Amplified regions were TCR beta CDR3 sequences from RNA transcripts. RT-PCR in the first round (using the HTBI primer set) targeted the TCR CDR3. TCRdb analysed the multiplex PCR reads with MiXCR anew, one entry per CDR3 protein. The table records about 560,000 distinct CDR3 sequences, about a sixth of them present only once. Sequencing used blood. The receptor set was obtained from a woman in her twenties or thirties with Graves' hyperthyroidism.

The V and J genes are TRBV3-1 and TRBJ2-3; D is ambiguous. The V end lost 5 bases, the J end lost 4 bases, and 10 bases lay between the germline ends. This CDR3 contains 13 residues. CDR1 and CDR2 from the germline V gene are LGHDT and YNNKEL (reference sequence). The CDR3 coding sequence is TGTGCCAGCAGCTCTAGTAATGCAGATACGCAGTATTTT. Protein product: CASSSSNADTQYF.

The chain joins TRBV11-2 to TRBJ2-3; 9 nucleotides line up with TRBD1. CDR1 and CDR2 from the germline V gene are SGHAT and FQNNGV. The CDR3 extends over 15 amino acids. Losses at the gene ends were 5 bases for V and 4 bases for J; bases not matched to a gene: 7. The DNA for the CDR3 is TGTGCCAGCAGCACCCGACAGGGGGAATCAGATACGCAGTATTTT. Protein product: CASSTRQGESDTQYF.

This clonotype was seen at least ten times. The chain joins TRBV3-1 to TRBJ2-2; TRBD2 matches at 10 bases. From germline, CDR1 is LGHDT and CDR2 YNNKEL (reference sequence). J was trimmed by 2 bases and V by 1 base; bases with no gene match: 4. The CDR3 extends over 17 amino acids. The DNA of the CDR3 is TGTGCCAGCAGCCAAGCGCTAGCGGGAGTTAACACCGGGGAGCTGTTTTTT. Translating it yields CASSQALAGVNTGELFF.

Only a few counts were recorded for this clonotype. A much larger clone sits a single nucleotide away, making a read error possible. The chain has TRBV11-2 and TRBJ2-7; TRBD1 is a possible D gene (5 bases). With 0 bases removed from V and 5 bases from J, the gap between germline ends came to 11 bases. The germline gives CDR1 SGHAT, CDR2 FQNNGV. This CDR3 has 14 amino acids. The CDR3 bases are TGTGCCAGCAGCTTAGAGTCAGGGCCCCACGAGCAGTACTTC. It yields the protein CASSLESGPHEQYF. Supplemented by reference TRBV11-2 and TRBJ2-7, the full variable domain reads EAGVAQSPRYKIIEKRQSVAFWCNPISGHATLYWYQQILGQGPKLLIQFQNNGVVDDSQLPKDRFSAERLKGVDSTLKIQPAKLEDSAVYLCASSLESGPHEQYFGPGTRLTVT.

This clonotype has a handful of counts. This chain links TRBV4-1 with TRBJ1-2, with no clear D. CDR3 length equals 16 residues. The germline CDR1 and CDR2 sequences are MGHRA and YSYEKL. V was shortened by 1 base and J by 4 bases, with 16 bases between the two germline ends. The CDR3 region is CASSQAPRQQTYGYTF. CDR3 bases: TGCGCCAGCAGCCAAGCCCCGCGCCAACAAACCTATGGCTACACCTTC.

This clonotype was detected ten times or more. The chain employs TRBV2 and TRBJ2-3, with D tentatively TRBD1 (6 bases). This CDR3 region has 14 residues. Trimming took off 4 bases at V and 4 bases at J, with 12 bases between the two ends. CDR1 SNHLY and CDR2 FYNNEI come from the germline V gene. CDR3 nucleotide sequence: TGTGCCAGCAGTGTAACAGGGTCGGCAGATACGCAGTATTTT. It codes for CASSVTGSADTQYF.

The rearrangement uses TRBV20-1 and TRBJ1-5; D is perhaps TRBD1 (6 bases). This CDR3 has 13 amino acids. The germline CDR1 and CDR2 sequences are DFQATT and SNEGSKA (reference sequence). V lost 2 bases and J lost 4, with 9 bases in between. The CDR3 bases are TGCAGTGCTAGAATAGGACAGAATCAGCCCCAGCATTTT. Protein sequence: CSARIGQNQPQHF.

This clonotype has more than one count but fewer than ten. The genes are TRBV25-1 and TRBJ2-3; 7 bases are shared with TRBD2. The CDR3 covers 13 residues. The V gene end was trimmed by 4 bases and the J gene end by 10 bases; junction bases not matched to a gene: 8. Germline lookup yields CDR1 MGHDK and CDR2 SYGVNS. This chain's CDR3 is CASSALTAGPQYF. The CDR3, as DNA: TGTGCCAGCAGTGCGCTGACAGCGGGACCGCAGTATTTT.

There are many counts of this clonotype. The chain's CDR3 is CSVEDSWRYNEQFF. Written as DNA, the CDR3 is TGCAGCGTTGAAGATAGCTGGCGGTACAATGAGCAGTTCTTC. The chain recombines TRBV29-1 with TRBJ2-1; D ambiguous. Trimming removed 0 bases from V and 4 bases from J, with 10 bases in between. Germline assignment: CDR1 SQVTM and CDR2 ANQGSEA. The CDR3 is made up of 14 amino acids.

V and J are TRBV7-2 and TRBJ2-3; TRBD2 aligns across 7 bases. This CDR3 comprises 16 residues. Germline trimming cut 6 bases from V and 5 bases from J; bases unmatched to any gene: 14. CDR1 SGHTA and CDR2 FQGNSA come from the germline V gene. The CDR3 is CASRIGWGGKRDTQYF. The CDR3 DNA follows: TGTGCCAGCAGAATAGGGTGGGGGGGAAAGAGAGATACGCAGTATTTT.

This clonotype occurred many times. V usage is TRBV5-1 and J usage is TRBJ1-1; tentatively, D is TRBD1 (5 bases). This CDR3 is 13 amino acids long. Germline assignment: CDR1 SGHRS and CDR2 YFSETQ. V lost 7 bases, J lost 0 bases, and 10 bases lay in between. This CDR3 is CASGMTVNTEAFF. CDR3 bases: TGCGCCAGCGGAATGACAGTGAACACTGAAGCTTTCTTT.

This clonotype was seen at least ten times. The chain uses TRBV20-1 and TRBJ1-1; D is unresolved. The CDR3 totals 12 residues. Germline V gives CDR1 DFQATT, CDR2 SNEGSKA (reference sequence). V was trimmed by 6 bases and J by 1 base, leaving 9 bases between them. The CDR3 reads CSAESPNTEAFF. The DNA for the CDR3 is TGCAGTGCAGAATCACCGAACACTGAAGCTTTCTTT.

This clonotype was recorded at least ten times. The chain employs TRBV20-1 and TRBJ2-4; D gene unclear. With 3 bases removed from V and 0 bases from J, the gap between germline ends came to 9 bases. CDR1 is DFQATT, CDR2 SNEGSKA, per germline (reference sequence). There are 14 residues in the CDR3. The CDR3 loop is CSASRGLAKNIQYF. The CDR3, as DNA: TGCAGTGCTAGCCGCGGATTAGCCAAAAACATTCAGTACTTC.

This clonotype was found many times. The chain's CDR3 is CASSLNQANTEAFF. The CDR3 DNA is TGTGCCAGCAGCTTAAATCAAGCGAACACTGAAGCTTTCTTT. The chain carries TRBV7-8 and TRBJ1-1; D ambiguous. The germline V and J ends were trimmed by 2 bases and 1 base, with 8 bases remaining between them. This CDR3 has 14 residues. Germline values: CDR1 SGHVS, CDR2 FQNEAQ.

This clonotype was observed a few times. The chain recombines TRBV4-3 with TRBJ2-1; 9 positions match TRBD2. The CDR3 has 16 amino acids. The ends lost 5 bases at V and 8 bases at J; junction bases unmatched: 13. Germline-derived CDR1 and CDR2 are LGHNA and YSLEER. CDR3 in amino acids: CASSARGGGRAHEQFF. CDR3 coding DNA: TGCGCCAGCAGCGCCAGGGGTGGCGGGAGGGCCCATGAGCAGTTCTTC.

The chain employs TRBV7-2 and TRBJ1-5; weak D call: TRBD1 (5 bases). V was cut by 6 bases and J by 1 base, with 13 bases left in between. Germline V gene lookup returns CDR1 SGHTA and CDR2 FQGNSA. This CDR3 contains 15 residues. The CDR3 reads CASSPSGQSNQPQHF. In DNA form, the CDR3 reads TGTGCCAGCAGTCCCTCGGGGCAGAGCAATCAGCCCCAGCATTTT.

This clonotype was detected many times. The chain employs TRBV4-1 and TRBJ2-1, with D maybe TRBD2 (6 bases). Looked up from germline, CDR1 is MGHRA and CDR2 is YSYEKL. The V end was cut by 6 bases, the J end by 5 bases, with 14 bases between. CDR3 length equals 14 residues. Written as DNA, the CDR3 is TGCGCCAGCAGTTTAACCGGGAGACACAATGAGCAGTTCTTC. This encodes CASSLTGRHNEQFF.

This clonotype showed up many times. The chain is built from TRBV28 and TRBJ1-2; no clear D. The germline V and J ends were trimmed by 2 bases and 3 bases, with 13 bases remaining between them. The germline V gene encodes CDR1 MDHEN and CDR2 SYDVKM. The CDR3 totals 15 residues. The CDR3 DNA reads as TGTGCCAGCAGTTTAGATCTGAGGCGTGACTATGGCTACACCTTC. This codes for CASSLDLRRDYGYTF.

The V and J genes are TRBV18 and TRBJ1-4; TRBD1 is a possible D gene (5 bases). The CDR3 has 15 residues. Deletions cut 3 bases from V and 5 bases from J, with 13 bases between. The germline V gene encodes CDR1 KGHSH and CDR2 LQKENI. The CDR3, as DNA: TGTGCCAGCTCACCTTTACAGGCTTCCAATGAAAAACTGTTTTTT. Its protein product is CASSPLQASNEKLFF.

Regarding this clonotype: The junction departs from the called germline gene at one end, perhaps through a read error. This chain connects TRBV14 to TRBJ2-3; D is undetermined. The germline V gene encodes CDR1 SGHDN and CDR2 FVKESK. The CDR3 is 13 residues long. The DNA of the CDR3 is TGTGCCAGCAACCAAGTTTCCGCAGATACGCAGTATTTT. This sequence encodes CASNQVSADTQYF.

This chain connects TRBV6-5 to TRBJ2-7, with TRBD2 identical over 9 bases. Trimming removed 2 bases from V and 3 bases from J; junction bases left unmatched: 11. The germline V gene encodes CDR1 MNHEY and CDR2 SVGAGI. This CDR3 comprises 17 residues. This CDR3 reads CASSYAPAVAGVYEQYF. For the CDR3, the DNA is TGTGCCAGCAGTTACGCCCCCGCGGTAGCGGGAGTCTACGAGCAGTACTTC.

This chain links TRBV11-2 with TRBJ2-3, with 15 bases that match TRBD2. Germline loops: CDR1 SGHAT, CDR2 FQNNGV. After removal of 4 bases from V and 2 bases from J, the junction contained 7 bases not matched to a gene. This CDR3 spans 18 amino acids. CDR3 coding DNA: TGTGCCAGCAGCTCAGAAGGGACTAGCGGGAGGTCCACAGATACGCAGTATTTT. Amino acid sequence: CASSSEGTSGRSTDTQYF.

This clonotype was picked up many times. The chain recombines TRBV5-1 with TRBJ2-3; D is ambiguous. Germline loops: CDR1 SGHRS, CDR2 YFSETQ. Trimming removed 2 bases from V and 2 bases from J, with 3 bases in between. CDR3 length equals 12 residues. CDR3 coding DNA: TGCGCCAGCAGCTTTGCCACAGATACGCAGTATTTT. It codes for CASSFATDTQYF.

This clonotype has at least ten counts. The chain combines TRBV9 with TRBJ2-2; D may be TRBD1 (5 bases). CDR1 is SGDLS and CDR2 is YYNGEE in the germline V gene. Trimming took 2 bases from V and 1 from J, leaving 6 bases between them. The CDR3 extends over 14 amino acids. The CDR3 loop is CASSVGQNTGELFF. The DNA for the CDR3 is TGTGCCAGCAGCGTTGGACAGAACACCGGGGAGCTGTTTTTT.

The sample holds many counts of this clonotype. The rearrangement links TRBV13 to TRBJ2-3, with a weak D call TRBD2 (6 bases). Trimming cost V 5 bases and J 6 bases, with 15 bases left between them. This CDR3 has 14 residues. Germline loops: CDR1 PRHDT, CDR2 FYEKMQ (reference sequence). The CDR3 loop reads CASSQLPGLDTQYF. The CDR3 region has the DNA TGTGCCAGCAGCCAACTTCCGGGACTGGATACGCAGTATTTT.

The rearrangement joins TRBV29-1 to TRBJ1-1; 9 positions agree with TRBD1. After removal of 5 bases from V and 4 bases from J, the junction contained 8 bases not matched to a gene. There are 14 residues in the CDR3. CDR1 and CDR2 from the germline V gene are SQVTM and ANQGSEA. As DNA, the CDR3 is TGCAGCGTTTCCCATAACAGGGGGCTCACTGAAGCTTTCTTT. It specifies CSVSHNRGLTEAFF.

V and J are TRBV28 and TRBJ2-7; 7 bases are shared with TRBD2. V shed 3 bases, J shed 1 base, and the junction held 3 bases outside the gene matches. The CDR3 covers 14 residues. Germline V gene data show CDR1 as MDHEN and CDR2 as SYDVKM. CDR3 loop: CASSFERGSYEQYF. The DNA for the CDR3 is TGTGCCAGCAGTTTTGAGCGGGGTTCCTACGAGCAGTACTTC.

The chain has TRBV5-1 and TRBJ2-2; unclear D gene. Germline-derived CDR1 and CDR2 are SGHRS and YFSETQ. V lost 2 bases to trimming and J lost 4 bases, with 9 bases between them. The CDR3 has 14 amino acids. As DNA, the CDR3 is TGCGCCAGCAGCTTCCGGCCTAGCACCGGGGAGCTGTTTTTT. Its translation: CASSFRPSTGELFF.

This clonotype has a count of ten or more. This chain joins TRBV20-1 and TRBJ2-7; D is unresolved. CDR3 size: 15 residues. In germline, CDR1 is DFQATT, CDR2 SNEGSKA (reference sequence). V lost 0 bases, J lost 5 bases, and 17 bases lay in between. The CDR3 region is CSARDPGRVFDEQYF. CDR3 nucleotide sequence: TGCAGTGCTAGAGACCCCGGACGGGTCTTTGACGAGCAGTACTTC.

This clonotype was picked up many times. The genes are TRBV20-1 and TRBJ1-1; 8 bases are a match to TRBD1. This CDR3 comprises 13 residues. The V segment lost 3 bases and the J segment 5 bases; nucleotides outside the gene matches: 5. Germline V gene data show CDR1 as DFQATT and CDR2 as SNEGSKA (reference sequence). DNA of the CDR3: TGCAGTGCTAGGCAACAGGGGGATACTGAAGCTTTCTTT. Translation gives CSARQQGDTEAFF.

This clonotype was detected many times. The chain recombines TRBV3-1 with TRBJ2-1, with 9 bases lining up with TRBD2. CDR1 and CDR2 (germline): LGHDT, YNNKEL (reference sequence). This CDR3 has 13 residues. V lost 1 base to trimming and J lost 10 bases; unmatched junction nucleotides: 2. CDR3 in amino acids: CASSQGSGREQFF. The CDR3, as DNA: TGTGCCAGCAGCCAAGGCAGCGGGAGGGAGCAGTTCTTC.

This clonotype was observed at least ten times. The chain joins TRBV6-1 to TRBJ1-1, with 9 bases lining up with TRBD1. The CDR3 loop spans 16 amino acids. From germline, CDR1 is MNHNS and CDR2 SASEGT. V trimming: 3 bases; J trimming: 3 bases; junction bases outside the gene matches: 8. CDR3 residues: CASSDQTGGTDTEAFF. The CDR3 DNA is TGTGCCAGCAGTGACCAGACAGGGGGTACAGACACTGAAGCTTTCTTT.